This entry lists 24 T cell receptor beta chains sequenced from one sample in a study of blood T cell repertoires in COVID-19. Some clones are missing from TCRdb's copy, which holds only in-frame ones; the method was immunoSEQ multiplex PCR. The sample consists of about 210,000 clones, about 86% of them appearing once. Sequenced input: peripheral blood. Every receptor here comes from a man in his fifties or sixties with active or convalescent COVID-19.

The chain links TRBV4-3 to TRBJ1-5; 8 bases agree with TRBD1. The germline V gene encodes CDR1 LGHNA and CDR2 YSLEER. V lost 4 bases to trimming and J lost 2 bases; unmatched junction nucleotides: 4. The CDR3 is 15 amino acids. The CDR3, as DNA: TGCGCCAGCAGCCGATACAGGGGGGGCAATCAGCCCCAGCATTTT. Translating gives CASSRYRGGNQPQHF.

V and J are TRBV21-1 and TRBJ1-4; the table gives TRBD1 as D, unverified against the DNA. TRBV21-1 is a listed pseudogene. The CDR3 loop spans 13 amino acids. CDR3 nucleotides: TGTGCCAGCAGCAAAGCGCTGCAGGAAAAACTGTTTTTT. Amino acid sequence: CASSKALQEKLFF.

This clone was counted a few times. The V call is TRBV6-2 or TRBV6-3, the J call TRBJ1-5, with a possible D match to TRBD1 (6 bases). Germline V gene data show CDR1 as MNHEY and CDR2 as SVGEGT. V was shortened by 0 bases and J by 9 bases, with 18 bases between the two germline ends. This CDR3 spans 16 amino acids. CDR3 nucleotide sequence: TGTGCCAGCAGTTACTCGCAGGGGACCAGGAGGATGCCCCAGCATTTT. It codes for CASSYSQGTRRMPQHF.

The chain links TRBV12-3 or TRBV12-4 to TRBJ1-5, with D unclear. The CDR3 spans 13 residues. V was cut by 3 bases and J by 1 base, with 4 bases left in between. CDR3 DNA sequence: TGTGCCAGCAGTTTTAGCAGCAATCAGCCCCAGCATTTT. It specifies CASSFSSNQPQHF.

Here the CDR3 DNA reads TGTGCCACCAGTATGTGGAGGCACTACAATGAGCAGTTCTTC. It translates to CATSMWRHYNEQFF. This chain uses TRBV19 with TRBJ2-1, with a tentative D call TRBD2 (5 bases). CDR3 size: 14 residues. Germline values: CDR1 LNHDA, CDR2 SQIVND (reference sequence). V gave up 10 bases and J gave up 3 bases, with 16 bases separating them.

The chain couples TRBV6-5 to TRBJ2-4, with 7 positions matching TRBD1. Germline V gene lookup returns CDR1 MNHEY and CDR2 SVGAGI. The ends lost 5 bases at V and 5 bases at J; junction bases unmatched: 6. The CDR3 consists of 14 residues. The CDR3 sequence is CASSPRTGENIQYF. In DNA, the CDR3 is TGTGCCAGCAGTCCTAGGACAGGTGAAAACATTCAGTACTTC.

The V call is TRBV24-1, the J call TRBJ2-5, with D possibly being TRBD2 (5 bases). The CDR3 length is 15 residues. The ends were cut back, 3 bases at V and 3 bases at J, with 13 bases in the middle. Per the germline V gene, CDR1 is KGHDR and CDR2 is SFDVKD. The CDR3, as DNA: TGTGCCACCAGTGATCCCAGGACGGGGAAAGAGACCCAGTACTTC. This gives the protein CATSDPRTGKETQYF.

This clone appeared a single time. The chain recombines TRBV5-1 with TRBJ1-3, with 12 bases matching TRBD1. Germline trimming cut 1 base from V and 3 bases from J; bases unmatched to any gene: 11. Germline assignment: CDR1 SGHRS and CDR2 YFSETQ. There are 19 residues in the CDR3. CDR3: CASSLWGPGQGASGNTIYF. As DNA, the CDR3 is TGCGCCAGCAGCTTGTGGGGGCCGGGACAGGGGGCCAGTGGAAACACCATATATTTT. The complete variable domain, with remaining parts taken from reference TRBV5-1 and TRBJ1-3, reads KAGVTQTPRYLIKTRGQQVTLSCSPISGHRSVSWYQQTPGQGLQFLFEYFSETQRNKGNFPGRFSGRQFSNSRSEMNVSTLELGDSALYLCASSLWGPGQGASGNTIYFGEGSWLTVV.

The chain uses TRBV5-8 and TRBJ2-7; 10 positions agree with TRBD2. The CDR3 totals 14 residues. V shed 4 bases, J shed 2 bases, and the junction held 3 bases outside the gene matches. Germline V gene sequence: CDR1 SGHTS, CDR2 YDEGEE. The CDR3 DNA sequence: TGTGCCAGCAGCCGGACTAGCGGAACCTACGAGCAGTACTTC. Translating gives CASSRTSGTYEQYF.

In DNA, the CDR3 is TGTGCCAGCTCACCACCGCGGACAGGGGAGGGGAACATTCAGTACTTC. This gives the protein CASSPPRTGEGNIQYF. This chain uses TRBV18 with TRBJ2-4, with 9 nucleotides matching TRBD1. The ends lost 0 bases at V and 7 bases at J; junction bases unmatched: 7. CDR1 is KGHSH, CDR2 LQKENI, per germline. The CDR3 length is 16 residues.

The V call is TRBV6-6, the J call TRBJ1-3; maybe TRBD1 (5 bases). This CDR3 contains 15 residues. Germline CDR1 is MNHNY and CDR2 is SVGAGI (reference sequence). Trimming took off 6 bases at V and 2 bases at J, with 14 bases between the two ends. The DNA for the CDR3 is TGTGCCAGCAGCCCTGCCGACAGCACTGGAAACACCATATATTTT. Its translation is CASSPADSTGNTIYF.

This sequence joins TRBV12-2 and TRBJ2-7; the table's D call of TRBD2 was not tested on the DNA. TRBV12-2 has pseudogene status. The CDR3 consists of 14 residues. CDR3 sequence reads: CALKAGGGGYEQYF. CDR3 in DNA: TGTGCACTGAAAGCGGGGGGAGGAGGCTACGAGCAGTACTTC.

The V call is TRBV7-9, the J call TRBJ2-3; no definite D call. This CDR3 contains 13 residues. Trimming took off 0 bases at V and 4 bases at J, with 5 bases between the two ends. Looked up from germline, CDR1 is SEHNR and CDR2 is FQNEAQ (reference sequence). CDR3 sequence (DNA): TGTGCCAGCAGCTTAGCTGGCCCAGATACGCAGTATTTT. It specifies CASSLAGPDTQYF.

The chain couples TRBV5-1 to TRBJ2-5; no definite D call. V gave up 4 bases and J gave up 5 bases, with 15 bases separating them. Per germline, CDR1 SGHRS and CDR2 YFSETQ. The CDR3 spans 14 residues. The CDR3 region is CASSPRIKRETQYF. The CDR3 coding sequence is TGCGCCAGCAGCCCGAGGATCAAACGGGAGACCCAGTACTTC.

V gene TRBV27 combines with J gene TRBJ2-7; 12 nucleotides match TRBD2. This CDR3 is built from 18 residues. CDR1 and CDR2 (germline): MNHEY, SMNVEV (reference sequence). V was clipped by 1 base and J by 0 bases; unmatched bases: 7. Here the CDR3 reads CASSLCLTSGGLSYEQYF. The DNA for the CDR3 is TGTGCCAGCAGTTTATGCCTGACTAGCGGGGGCCTCTCCTACGAGCAGTACTTC.

The gene calls are TRBV6-2 or TRBV6-3 and TRBJ1-1; D gene unclear. Deletions cut 2 bases from V and 0 bases from J, with 10 bases between. The CDR3 consists of 15 residues. Germline CDR1 and CDR2: MNHEY and SVGEGT. CDR3 in DNA: TGTGCCAGCAGTTACCCCAGATCCATGAACACTGAAGCTTTCTTT. Translation gives CASSYPRSMNTEAFF.

The CDR3 is CASSQDRGDTEAFF. The CDR3, as DNA: TGTGCCAGCAGCCAGGACAGGGGTGACACTGAAGCTTTCTTT. The genes are TRBV4-2 and TRBJ1-1; 9 bases are a match to TRBD1. Trimming took 3 bases from V and 3 from J; bases not matched to a gene: 2. This CDR3 is 14 amino acids long. Germline CDR1 reads LGHNA; CDR2 reads YNFKEQ.

The chain uses TRBV9 and TRBJ1-6, with 8 bases aligning to TRBD1. The CDR3 has 14 amino acids. The V gene's germline CDR1 is SGDLS and CDR2 YYNGEE. The ends lost 2 bases at V and 14 bases at J; junction bases unmatched: 9. CDR3 region: CASSVAGGEHSLHF. The CDR3 bases are TGTGCCAGCAGCGTCGCAGGGGGCGAACACTCCCTCCACTTT. The full variable domain, rest sourced from reference TRBV9 and TRBJ1-6, is DSGVTQTPKHLITATGQRVTLRCSPRSGDLSVYWYQQSLDQGLQFLIQYYNGEERAKGNILERFSAQQFPDLHSELNLSSLELGDSALYFCASSVAGGEHSLHFGNGTRLTVT.

As to this clone: Other DNA sequences in the sample encode the same CDR3. The V call is TRBV19, the J call TRBJ1-1; 7 bases fit TRBD1. The V gene's germline CDR1 is LNHDA and CDR2 SQIVND (reference sequence). V trimming: 4 bases; J trimming: 3 bases; junction bases outside the gene matches: 2. The CDR3 has 13 amino acids. CDR3 in amino acids: CASSTDRDTEAFF. The CDR3 DNA reads TGTGCCAGTAGTACAGACAGGGACACTGAAGCTTTCTTT. The complete variable domain, with remaining parts taken from reference TRBV19 and TRBJ1-1, reads DGGITQSPKYLFRKEGQNVTLSCEQNLNHDAMYWYRQDPGQGLRLIYYSQIVNDFQKGDIAEGYSVSREKKESFPLTVTSAQKNPTAFYLCASSTDRDTEAFFGQGTRLTVV.

The chain employs TRBV7-2 and TRBJ1-4, with unresolved D. Trimming took off 1 base at V and 8 bases at J, with 14 bases between the two ends. The germline CDR1 and CDR2 sequences are SGHTA and FQGNSA. The CDR3 is made up of 15 amino acids. Written as DNA, the CDR3 is TGTGCCAGCAGCTTAGGTTCCGGGGTAGGGGAAAAACTGTTTTTT. Its protein product is CASSLGSGVGEKLFF.

This chain joins TRBV10-3 and TRBJ2-6; TRBD1 is a possible D gene (5 bases). The CDR3 spans 18 residues. Trimming stripped 0 bases from V and 0 bases from J, with 12 bases between. Germline V gene lookup returns CDR1 ENHRY and CDR2 SYGVKD. The CDR3 reads CAISESTDILSGANVLTF. CDR3 DNA: TGTGCCATCAGTGAGTCCACGGACATCCTCTCTGGGGCCAACGTCCTGACTTTC.

This sequence joins TRBV5-1 and TRBJ2-3, with 11 bases lining up with TRBD1. Germline V gives CDR1 SGHRS, CDR2 YFSETQ. J lost 3 bases, V lost 3 bases, and 6 bases had no gene match. This CDR3 spans 16 amino acids. CDR3 residues: CASSSSGTGGTDTQYF. DNA of the CDR3: TGCGCCAGCAGCTCCTCCGGGACAGGGGGTACAGATACGCAGTATTTT.

This chain connects TRBV6-5 to TRBJ2-2, with 9 positions matching TRBD2. The V gene end was trimmed by 4 bases and the J gene end by 6 bases; junction bases not matched to a gene: 6. The CDR3 has 15 residues. Germline V gene sequence: CDR1 MNHEY, CDR2 SVGAGI. This CDR3 reads CASSSGTSYAGELFF. The CDR3 nucleotides are TGTGCCAGCAGTTCTGGGACTAGCTATGCCGGGGAGCTGTTTTTT.

This clone was seen only a few times. J is TRBJ1-2 and V is TRBV18; 9 bases are shared with TRBD1. The CDR3 is 15 residues long. V shed 4 bases, J shed 4 bases, and the junction held 7 bases outside the gene matches. From germline, CDR1 is KGHSH and CDR2 LQKENI. In DNA, the CDR3 is TGTGCCAGCTCACGTACAGGGGGCGCAGGCTATGGCTACACCTTC. Encoded protein: CASSRTGGAGYGYTF.